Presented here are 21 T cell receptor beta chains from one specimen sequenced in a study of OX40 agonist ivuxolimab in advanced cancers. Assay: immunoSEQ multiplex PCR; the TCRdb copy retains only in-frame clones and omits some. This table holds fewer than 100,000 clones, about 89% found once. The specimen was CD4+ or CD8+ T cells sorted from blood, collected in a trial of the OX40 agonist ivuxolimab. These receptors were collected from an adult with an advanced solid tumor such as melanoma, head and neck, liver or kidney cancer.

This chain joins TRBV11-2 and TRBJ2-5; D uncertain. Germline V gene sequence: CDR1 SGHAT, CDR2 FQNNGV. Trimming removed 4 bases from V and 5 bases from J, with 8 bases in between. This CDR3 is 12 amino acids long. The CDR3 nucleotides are TGTGCCAGCAGCTCGGGTGGGGAGACCCAGTACTTC. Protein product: CASSSGGETQYF.

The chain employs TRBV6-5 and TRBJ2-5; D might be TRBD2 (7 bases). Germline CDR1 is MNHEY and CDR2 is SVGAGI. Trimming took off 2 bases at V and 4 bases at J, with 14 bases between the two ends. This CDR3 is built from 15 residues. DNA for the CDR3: TGTGCCAGCAGTTACCTAGGGGGGGCCTCAGAGACCCAGTACTTC. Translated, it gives CASSYLGGASETQYF.

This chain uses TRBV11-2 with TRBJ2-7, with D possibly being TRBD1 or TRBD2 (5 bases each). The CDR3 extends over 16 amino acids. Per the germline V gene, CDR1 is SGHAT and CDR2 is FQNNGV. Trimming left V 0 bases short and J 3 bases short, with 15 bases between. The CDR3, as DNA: TGTGCCAGCAGCTTAGACAGTGGGGACCAAAACTACGAGCAGTACTTC. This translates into CASSLDSGDQNYEQYF.

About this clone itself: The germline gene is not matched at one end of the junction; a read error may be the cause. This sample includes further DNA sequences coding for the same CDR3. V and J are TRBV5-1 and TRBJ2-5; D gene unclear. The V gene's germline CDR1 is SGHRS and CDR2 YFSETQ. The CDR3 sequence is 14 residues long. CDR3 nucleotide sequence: TGCGCCAGCACCCTCCAACCGAGCCAAGAGACTCAGTACTTC. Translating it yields CASTLQPSQETQYF. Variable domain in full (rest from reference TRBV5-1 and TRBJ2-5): KAGVTQTPRYLIKTRGQQVTLSCSPISGHRSVSWYQQTPGQGLQFLFEYFSETQRNKGNFPGRFSGRQFSNSRSEMNVSTLELGDSALYLCASTLQPSQETQYFGPGTRLLVL.

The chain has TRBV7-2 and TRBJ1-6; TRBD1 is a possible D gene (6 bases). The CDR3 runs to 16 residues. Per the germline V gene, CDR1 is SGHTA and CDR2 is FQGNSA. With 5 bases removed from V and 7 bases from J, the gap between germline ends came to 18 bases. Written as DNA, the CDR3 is TGTGCCAGCAGCCCGAGGGGGACGGAATTCAATTCACCCCTCCACTTT. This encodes CASSPRGTEFNSPLHF.

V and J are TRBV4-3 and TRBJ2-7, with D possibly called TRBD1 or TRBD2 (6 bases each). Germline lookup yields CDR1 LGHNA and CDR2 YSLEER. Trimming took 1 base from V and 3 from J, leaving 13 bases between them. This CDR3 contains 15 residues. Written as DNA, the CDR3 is TGCGCCAGCAGCCAAGTCCGGGGGCCGGGCTACGAGCAGTACTTC. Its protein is CASSQVRGPGYEQYF.

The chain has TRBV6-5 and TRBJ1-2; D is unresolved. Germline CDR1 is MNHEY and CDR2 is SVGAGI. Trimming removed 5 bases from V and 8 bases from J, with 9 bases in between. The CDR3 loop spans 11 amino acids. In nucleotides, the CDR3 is TGTGCCAGCAGTATAATGGGAGGCTACACCTTC. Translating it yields CASSIMGGYTF.

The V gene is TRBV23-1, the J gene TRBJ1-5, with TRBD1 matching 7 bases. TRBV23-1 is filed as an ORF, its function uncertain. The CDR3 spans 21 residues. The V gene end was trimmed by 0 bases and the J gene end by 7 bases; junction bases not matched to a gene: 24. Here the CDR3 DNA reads TGCGCCAGCAGTCAATCCCAGAAATCTAAACCGACAGGGTCTAGGATACAGCCCCAGCATTTT. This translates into CASSQSQKSKPTGSRIQPQHF.

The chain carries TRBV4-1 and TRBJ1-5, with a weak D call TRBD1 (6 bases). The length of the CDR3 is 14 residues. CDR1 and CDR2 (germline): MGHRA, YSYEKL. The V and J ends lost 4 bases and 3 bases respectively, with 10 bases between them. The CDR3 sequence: CASSRAGVNQPQHF. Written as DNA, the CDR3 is TGCGCCAGCAGCCGAGCAGGGGTCAATCAGCCCCAGCATTTT.

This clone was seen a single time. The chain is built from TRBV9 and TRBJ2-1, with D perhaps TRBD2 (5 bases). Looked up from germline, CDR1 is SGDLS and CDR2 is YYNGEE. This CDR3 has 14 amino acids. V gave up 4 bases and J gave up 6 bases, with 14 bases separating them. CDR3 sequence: CASSPRLTGNEQFF. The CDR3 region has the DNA TGTGCCAGCAGCCCCCGACTAACGGGCAATGAGCAGTTCTTC.

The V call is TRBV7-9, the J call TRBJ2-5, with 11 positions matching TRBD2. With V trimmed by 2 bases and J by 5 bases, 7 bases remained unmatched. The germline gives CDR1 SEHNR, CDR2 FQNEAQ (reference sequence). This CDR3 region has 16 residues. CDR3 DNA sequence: TGTGCCAGCAGCTTAAATAGCGGGGGGGCCCGGGAGACCCAGTACTTC. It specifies CASSLNSGGARETQYF.

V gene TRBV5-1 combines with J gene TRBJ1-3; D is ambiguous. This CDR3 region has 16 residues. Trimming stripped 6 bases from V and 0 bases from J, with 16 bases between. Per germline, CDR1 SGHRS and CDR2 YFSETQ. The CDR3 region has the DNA TGCGCCAGCACCACCCGGCCTGGCAGCTCTGGAAACACCATATATTTT. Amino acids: CASTTRPGSSGNTIYF. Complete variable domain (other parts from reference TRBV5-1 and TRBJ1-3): KAGVTQTPRYLIKTRGQQVTLSCSPISGHRSVSWYQQTPGQGLQFLFEYFSETQRNKGNFPGRFSGRQFSNSRSEMNVSTLELGDSALYLCASTTRPGSSGNTIYFGEGSWLTVV.

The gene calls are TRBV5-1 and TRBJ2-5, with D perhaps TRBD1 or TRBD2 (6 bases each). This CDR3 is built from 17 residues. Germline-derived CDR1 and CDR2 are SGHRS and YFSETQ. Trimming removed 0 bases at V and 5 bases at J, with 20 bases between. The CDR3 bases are TGCGCCAGCAGCTTGGGGTGGGGGCCCTCTGCGGGGGAGACCCAGTACTTC. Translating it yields CASSLGWGPSAGETQYF. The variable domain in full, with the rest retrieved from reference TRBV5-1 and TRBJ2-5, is KAGVTQTPRYLIKTRGQQVTLSCSPISGHRSVSWYQQTPGQGLQFLFEYFSETQRNKGNFPGRFSGRQFSNSRSEMNVSTLELGDSALYLCASSLGWGPSAGETQYFGPGTRLLVL.

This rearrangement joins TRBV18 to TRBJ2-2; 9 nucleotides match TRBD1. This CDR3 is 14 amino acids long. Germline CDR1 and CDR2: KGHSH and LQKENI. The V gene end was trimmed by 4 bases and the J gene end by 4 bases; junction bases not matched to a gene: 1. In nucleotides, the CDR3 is TGTGCCAGCTCACTGACAGGGGGCACCGGGGAGCTGTTTTTT. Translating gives CASSLTGGTGELFF.

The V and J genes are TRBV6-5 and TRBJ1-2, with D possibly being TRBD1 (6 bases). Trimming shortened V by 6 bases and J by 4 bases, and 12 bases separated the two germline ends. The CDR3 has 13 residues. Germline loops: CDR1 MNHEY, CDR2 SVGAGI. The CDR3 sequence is CASSGDRLYGYTF. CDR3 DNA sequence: TGTGCCAGCAGCGGCGACAGGCTCTATGGCTACACCTTC.

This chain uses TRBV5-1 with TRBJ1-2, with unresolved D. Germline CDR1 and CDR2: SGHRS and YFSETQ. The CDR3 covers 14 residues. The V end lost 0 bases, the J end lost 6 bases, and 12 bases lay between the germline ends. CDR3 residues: CASSLEATGDGYTF. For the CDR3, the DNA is TGCGCCAGCAGCTTGGAGGCAACTGGAGATGGCTACACCTTC.

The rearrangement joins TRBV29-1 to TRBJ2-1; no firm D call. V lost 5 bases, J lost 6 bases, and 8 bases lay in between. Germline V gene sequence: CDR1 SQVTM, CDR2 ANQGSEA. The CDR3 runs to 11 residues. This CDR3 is CSVQRFNEQFF. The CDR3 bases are TGCAGCGTTCAACGGTTCAATGAGCAGTTCTTC.

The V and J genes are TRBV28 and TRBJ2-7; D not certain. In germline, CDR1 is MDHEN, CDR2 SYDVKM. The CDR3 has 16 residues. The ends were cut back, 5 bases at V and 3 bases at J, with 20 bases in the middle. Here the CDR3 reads CASSPPTDVSLYEQYF. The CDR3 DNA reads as TGTGCCAGCAGTCCCCCGACGGATGTAAGTCTCTACGAGCAGTACTTC.

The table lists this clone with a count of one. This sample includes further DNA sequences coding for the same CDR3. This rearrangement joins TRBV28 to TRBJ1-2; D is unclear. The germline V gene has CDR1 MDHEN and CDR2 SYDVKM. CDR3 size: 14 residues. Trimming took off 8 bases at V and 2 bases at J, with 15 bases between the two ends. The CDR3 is CASSSSPLNYGYTF. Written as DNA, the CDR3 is TGTGCCAGCTCCAGCTCCCCCTTAAACTATGGCTACACCTTC.

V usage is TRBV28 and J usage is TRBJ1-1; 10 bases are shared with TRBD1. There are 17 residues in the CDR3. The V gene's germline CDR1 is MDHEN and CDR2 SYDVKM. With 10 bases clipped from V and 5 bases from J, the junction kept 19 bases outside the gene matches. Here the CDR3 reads CATPFSILPGQGTEAFF. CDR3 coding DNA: TGTGCCACCCCGTTTAGCATCCTCCCGGGACAGGGGACTGAAGCTTTCTTT.

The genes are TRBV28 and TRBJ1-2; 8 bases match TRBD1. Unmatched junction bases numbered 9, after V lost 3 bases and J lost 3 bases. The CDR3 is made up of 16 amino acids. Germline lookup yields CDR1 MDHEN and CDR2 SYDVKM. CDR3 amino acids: CASSLYQGAGDYGYTF. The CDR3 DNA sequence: TGTGCCAGCAGTTTGTATCAGGGGGCAGGAGACTATGGCTACACCTTC.